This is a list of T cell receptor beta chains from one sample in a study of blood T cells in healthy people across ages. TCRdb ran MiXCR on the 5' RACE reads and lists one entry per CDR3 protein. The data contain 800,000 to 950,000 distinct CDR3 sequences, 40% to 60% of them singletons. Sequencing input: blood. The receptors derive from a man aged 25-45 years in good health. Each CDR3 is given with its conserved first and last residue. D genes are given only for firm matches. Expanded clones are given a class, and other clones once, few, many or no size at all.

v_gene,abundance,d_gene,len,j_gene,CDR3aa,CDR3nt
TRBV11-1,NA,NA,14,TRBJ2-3,CASSFGGTTDTQYF,TGTGCCAGCAGCTTCGGCGGAACCACAGATACGCAGTATTTT
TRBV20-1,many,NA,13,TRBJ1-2,CSAPRTTDYGYTF,TGCAGTGCCCCCCGGACTACCGACTATGGCTACACCTTC
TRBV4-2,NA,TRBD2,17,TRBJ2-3,CASSQALGGGSTDTQYF,TGTGCCAGCAGCCAAGCCCTGGGGGGGGGAAGCACAGATACGCAGTATTTT
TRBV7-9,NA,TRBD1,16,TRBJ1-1,CASSPKRRQGRTEAFF,TGTGCCAGCAGTCCGAAGAGGCGACAGGGAAGGACTGAAGCTTTCTTT
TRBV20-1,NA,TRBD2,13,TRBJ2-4,CSGMGGRGDIQYF,TGCAGTGGTATGGGCGGGAGGGGAGACATTCAGTACTTC
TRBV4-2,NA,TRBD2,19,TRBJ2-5,CASSQDSSGGARFQETRYF,TGTGCCAGCAGCCAAGACTCAAGCGGGGGGGCCCGTTTCCAAGAGACCCGGTACTTC
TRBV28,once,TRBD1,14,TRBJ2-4,CASSSDRGGDIQYF,TGTGCCAGCAGCTCGGACAGGGGAGGCGACATTCAGTACTTC
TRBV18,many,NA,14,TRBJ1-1,CASSRENMNTEAFF,TGTGCCAGCTCACGGGAGAACATGAACACTGAAGCTTTCTTT
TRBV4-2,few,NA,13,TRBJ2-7,CASSGGPDYEQYF,TGTGCCAGCAGCGGGGGACCGGACTACGAGCAGTACTTC
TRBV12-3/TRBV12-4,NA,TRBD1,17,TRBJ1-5,CASSRLQTGIGNQPQHF,TGTGCCAGCAGCCGACTCCAGACAGGGATCGGCAATCAGCCCCAGCATTTT
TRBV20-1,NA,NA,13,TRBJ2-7,CSATGPPNYEQYF,TGCAGTGCTACGGGACCGCCTAACTACGAGCAGTACTTC
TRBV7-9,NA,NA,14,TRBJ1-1,CASSLGFLGSEAFF,TGTGCCAGCAGCTTGGGATTCTTGGGATCTGAAGCTTTCTTT
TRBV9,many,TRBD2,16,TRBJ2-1,CASSAEGTSGYNEQFF,TGTGCCAGCAGCGCAGAAGGGACTAGCGGTTACAATGAGCAGTTCTTC
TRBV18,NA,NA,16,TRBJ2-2,CASSPPRSGSAGELFF,TGTGCCAGCTCACCACCGAGGTCAGGATCAGCCGGGGAGCTGTTTTTT
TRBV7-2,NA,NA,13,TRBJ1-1,CASAREEGTEAFF,TGTGCCAGCGCCAGGGAGGAGGGGACTGAAGCTTTCTTT
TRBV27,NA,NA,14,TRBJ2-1,CASSPSGVFYEQFF,TGTGCCAGCAGTCCCAGTGGGGTATTTTACGAGCAGTTCTTC
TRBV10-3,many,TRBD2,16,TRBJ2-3,CAISDGTSSSTDTQYF,TGTGCCATCAGTGACGGGACTAGCTCTAGCACAGATACGCAGTATTTT
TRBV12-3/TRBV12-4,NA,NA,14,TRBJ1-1,CASSRTGPHTEAFF,TGTGCCAGCAGCCGAACAGGGCCCCACACTGAAGCTTTCTTT
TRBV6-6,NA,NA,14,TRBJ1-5,CASSYPGDDQPQHF,TGTGCCAGCAGTTACCCGGGCGACGATCAGCCCCAGCATTTT
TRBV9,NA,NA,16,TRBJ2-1,CASSAGGHRAGETQFF,TGTGCCAGCAGCGCAGGTGGACACCGCGCCGGGGAGACCCAGTTCTTC
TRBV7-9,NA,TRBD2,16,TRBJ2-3,CASSSGTSGRADTQYF,TGTGCCAGCAGCTCCGGGACTAGCGGGAGGGCAGATACGCAGTATTTT
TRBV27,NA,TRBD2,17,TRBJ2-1,CAVPGLAGGPGVNEQFF,TGTGCCGTTCCAGGACTAGCGGGAGGGCCTGGGGTTAATGAGCAGTTCTTC
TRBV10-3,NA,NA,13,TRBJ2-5,CAISGDSEETQYF,TGTGCCATCAGTGGCGACAGCGAAGAGACCCAGTACTTC
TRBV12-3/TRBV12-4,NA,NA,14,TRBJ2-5,CASSWGMGGETQYF,TGTGCCAGCAGCTGGGGTATGGGCGGAGAGACCCAGTACTTC
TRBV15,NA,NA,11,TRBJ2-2,CATSITGELFF,TGTGCCACCAGTATCACCGGGGAGCTGTTTTTT
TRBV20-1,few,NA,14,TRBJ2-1,CSAREPTTPNEQFF,TGCAGTGCTAGAGAGCCCACCACCCCCAATGAGCAGTTCTTC
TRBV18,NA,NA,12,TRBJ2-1,CASSPRTEEQFF,TGTGCCAGCTCACCAAGGACCGAGGAGCAGTTCTTC
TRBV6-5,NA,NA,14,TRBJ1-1,CASSQSGGNTEAFF,TGTGCCAGCAGCCAATCAGGAGGGAACACTGAAGCTTTCTTT
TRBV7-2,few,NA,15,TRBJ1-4,CASSLTRGTNEKLFF,TGTGCCAGCAGCCTGACCCGGGGCACTAATGAAAAACTGTTTTTT
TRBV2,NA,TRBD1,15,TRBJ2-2,CASNGQGIDTGELFF,TGTGCCAGCAATGGACAGGGGATAGACACCGGGGAGCTGTTTTTT
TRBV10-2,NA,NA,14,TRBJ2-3,CASTWGLEVDTQYF,TGCGCCAGCACGTGGGGGTTGGAAGTCGATACGCAGTATTTT
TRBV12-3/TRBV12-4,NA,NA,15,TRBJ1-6,CASSLGAQLNSPLHF,TGTGCCAGCAGTTTGGGGGCGCAGCTCAATTCACCCCTCCACTTT
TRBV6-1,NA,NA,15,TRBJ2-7,CASTFPRGSSYEQYF,TGTGCCAGCACTTTCCCCCGGGGGAGCTCCTACGAGCAGTACTTC
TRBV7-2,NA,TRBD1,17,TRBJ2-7,CASSLRQSKGGPYEQYF,TGTGCCAGCAGCTTAAGGCAGTCTAAAGGGGGCCCCTACGAGCAGTACTTC
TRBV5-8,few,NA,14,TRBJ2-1,CASSLGVVGGEQFF,TGTGCCAGCAGCTTGGGGGTAGTCGGTGGTGAGCAGTTCTTC
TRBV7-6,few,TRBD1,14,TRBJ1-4,CASSGQGLGEKLFF,TGTGCCAGCAGCGGACAGGGATTGGGGGAAAAACTGTTTTTT
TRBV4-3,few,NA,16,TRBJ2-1,CASSQDLSLSNNEQFF,TGCGCCAGCAGCCAAGATCTGTCATTGTCCAACAATGAGCAGTTCTTC
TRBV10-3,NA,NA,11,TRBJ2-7,CAIRQAYEQYF,TGTGCCATCAGACAGGCTTACGAGCAGTACTTC
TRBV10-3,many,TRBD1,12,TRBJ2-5,CATGTGIETQYF,TGTGCCACCGGGACAGGTATCGAGACCCAGTACTTC
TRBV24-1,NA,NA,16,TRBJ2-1,CATSDSAANSNNEQFF,TGTGCCACCAGTGACTCCGCCGCTAATTCGAACAATGAGCAGTTCTTC
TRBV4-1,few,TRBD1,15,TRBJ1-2,CASSQDPGGDYGYTF,TGCGCCAGCAGCCAAGATCCAGGGGGGGACTATGGCTACACCTTC
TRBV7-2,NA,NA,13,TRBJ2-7,CASTTRRGNEQYF,TGTGCCAGCACCACCAGGCGGGGAAACGAGCAGTACTTC
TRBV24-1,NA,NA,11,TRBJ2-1,CATSEGLEEFF,TGTGCCACCAGTGAGGGGCTAGAAGAGTTCTTC
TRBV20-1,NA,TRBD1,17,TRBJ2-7,CSAEPVSDRASSYEQYF,TGCAGTGCAGAGCCCGTTTCTGACAGGGCCTCCTCCTACGAGCAGTACTTC
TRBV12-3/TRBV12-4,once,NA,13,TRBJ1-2,CASSLSGYGGYTF,TGTGCCAGTAGTTTATCGGGTTATGGAGGCTACACCTTC
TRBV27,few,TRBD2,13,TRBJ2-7,CASKRGGQHEQYF,TGTGCCAGCAAACGCGGGGGGCAACACGAGCAGTACTTC
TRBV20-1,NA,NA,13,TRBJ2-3,CSARDPRTDTQYF,TGCAGTGCTAGAGACCCCCGCACAGATACGCAGTATTTT
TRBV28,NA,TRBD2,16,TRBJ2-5,CASSSLLAGVYNEQYF,TGTGCCAGCAGTTCGCTCCTAGCGGGGGTCTACAATGAGCAGTACTTC
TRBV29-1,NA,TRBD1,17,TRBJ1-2,CSVEDPWTGNYNYGYTF,TGCAGCGTTGAAGATCCCTGGACAGGAAATTATAACTATGGCTACACCTTC
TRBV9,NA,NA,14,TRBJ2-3,CASSPQGITDTQYF,TGTGCCAGCAGCCCCCAAGGGATCACAGATACGCAGTATTTT
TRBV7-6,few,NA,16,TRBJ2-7,CASSLSRDRESYEQYF,TGTGCCAGCAGCTTAAGCCGGGACCGGGAAAGCTACGAGCAGTACTTC
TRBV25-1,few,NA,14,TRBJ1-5,CASSDWTANQPQHF,TGTGCCAGCAGTGACTGGACAGCTAATCAGCCCCAGCATTTT
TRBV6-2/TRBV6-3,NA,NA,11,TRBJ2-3,CARRDTDTQYF,TGTGCCAGAAGGGATACAGATACGCAGTATTTT
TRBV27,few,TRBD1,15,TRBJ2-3,CASSFAGTGRDTQYF,TGTGCCAGCAGTTTTGCAGGGACAGGCCGGGATACGCAGTATTTT
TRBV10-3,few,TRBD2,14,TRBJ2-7,CATQTSGGLYEQYF,TGTGCCACACAAACTAGCGGGGGCCTCTACGAGCAGTACTTC
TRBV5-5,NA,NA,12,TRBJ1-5,CASSLGPQPQHF,TGTGCCAGCAGCTTGGGCCCTCAGCCCCAGCATTTT